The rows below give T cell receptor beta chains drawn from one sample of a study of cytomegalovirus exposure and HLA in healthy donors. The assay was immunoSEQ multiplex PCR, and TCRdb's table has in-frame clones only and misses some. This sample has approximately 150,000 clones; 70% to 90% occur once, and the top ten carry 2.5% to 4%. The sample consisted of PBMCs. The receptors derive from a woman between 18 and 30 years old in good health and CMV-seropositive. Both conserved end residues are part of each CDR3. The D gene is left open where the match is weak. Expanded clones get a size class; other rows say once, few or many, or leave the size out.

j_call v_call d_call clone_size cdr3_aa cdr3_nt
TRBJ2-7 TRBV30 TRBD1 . CAWRSGTGAYEQYF TGTGCCTGGAGATCCGGGACAGGGGCCTACGAGCAGTACTTC
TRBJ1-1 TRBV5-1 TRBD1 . CASSWKAGTGADEAFF TGCGCCAGCAGCTGGAAGGCCGGGACAGGGGCAGACGAAGCTTTCTTT
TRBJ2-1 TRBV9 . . CASNRGSSYNEQFF TGTGCCAGCAATCGGGGGAGCTCCTACAATGAGCAGTTCTTC
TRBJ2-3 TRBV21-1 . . CASIGEGPHTDTQYF TGTGCCAGCATTGGTGAGGGCCCCCACACAGATACGCAGTATTTT
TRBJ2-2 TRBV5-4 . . CASTKGGINTGELFF TGTGCCAGCACGAAAGGCGGGATCAACACCGGGGAGCTGTTTTTT
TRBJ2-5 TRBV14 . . CASSHWRVETQYF TGTGCCAGCAGCCATTGGCGGGTGGAGACCCAGTACTTC
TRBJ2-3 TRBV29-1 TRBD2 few CSAKREGLVARDTQYF TGCAGCGCTAAGCGGGAGGGCCTAGTGGCGCGAGATACGCAGTATTTT
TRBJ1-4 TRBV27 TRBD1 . CASSQSSGTVTARKLFF TGTGCCAGCAGCCAATCGTCCGGGACAGTCACCGCTAGAAAACTGTTTTTT
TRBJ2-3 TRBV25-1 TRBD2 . CASSDPWLAGTDTQYF TGTGCCAGCAGTGATCCCTGGCTAGCGGGCACAGATACGCAGTATTTT
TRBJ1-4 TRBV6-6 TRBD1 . CASSYARGQANEKLFF TGTGCCAGCAGTTATGCAAGGGGGCAGGCTAATGAAAAACTGTTTTTT
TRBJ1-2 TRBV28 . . CASSSPRSADGYTF TGTGCCAGCAGTTCCCCCCGCTCTGCAGATGGCTACACCTTC
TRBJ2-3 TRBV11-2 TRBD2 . CASSLGLAGDTDTQYF TGTGCCAGCAGCCTGGGACTAGCGGGAGACACAGATACGCAGTATTTT
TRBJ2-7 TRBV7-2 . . CASSFDREQYF TGTGCCAGCAGCTTCGACAGGGAGCAGTACTTC
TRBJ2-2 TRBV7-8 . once CASRVYSNTGELFF TGTGCCAGCAGGGTGTACTCGAACACCGGGGAGCTGTTTTTT
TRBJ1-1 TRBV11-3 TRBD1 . CASSLGAGTANTEAFF TGTGCCAGCAGCTTAGGGGCCGGGACAGCGAACACTGAAGCTTTCTTT
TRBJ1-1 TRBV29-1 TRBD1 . CSHGQVDGGTEAFF TGCAGTCATGGACAGGTTGATGGGGGCACTGAAGCTTTCTTT
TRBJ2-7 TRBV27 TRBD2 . CASRASGYYEQYF TGTGCCAGCAGGGCTAGCGGCTACTACGAGCAGTACTTC
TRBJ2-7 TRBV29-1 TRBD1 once CSVTGQDYEQYF TGCAGCGTTACTGGACAGGACTACGAGCAGTACTTC
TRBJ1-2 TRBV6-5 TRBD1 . CASSYPTGQGAHGYTF TGTGCCAGCAGTTACCCAACGGGACAGGGGGCCCATGGCTACACCTTC
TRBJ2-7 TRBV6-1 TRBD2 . CASSESRREGYEQYF TGTGCCAGCAGTGAAAGTCGGCGGGAGGGCTACGAGCAGTACTTC
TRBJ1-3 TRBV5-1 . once CASSASGPLSGNTIYF TGCGCCAGCAGCGCGTCGGGTCCACTCTCTGGAAACACCATATATTTT
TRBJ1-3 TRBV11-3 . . CASSSRTVTSGNTIYF TGTGCCAGCAGCTCCCGGACAGTTACCTCTGGAAACACCATATATTTT
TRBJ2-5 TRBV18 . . CASSPPQGSRETQYF TGTGCCAGCTCACCACCGCAGGGTTCGAGGGAGACCCAGTACTTC
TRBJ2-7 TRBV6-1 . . CASSGKGGYEQYF TGTGCCAGCAGTGGCAAAGGCGGTTACGAGCAGTACTTC
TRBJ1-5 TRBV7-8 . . CASSVSTSYSNQPQHF TGTGCCAGCAGCGTATCGACTTCTTATAGCAATCAGCCCCAGCATTTT
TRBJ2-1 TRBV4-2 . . CASSLRTTDYNEQFF TGTGCCAGCAGCCTCCGGACTACTGACTACAATGAGCAGTTCTTC
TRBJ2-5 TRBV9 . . CASSVVGAVLETQYF TGTGCCAGCAGCGTAGTGGGGGCTGTATTAGAGACCCAGTACTTC
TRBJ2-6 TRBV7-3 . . CASSQTGQGGLSGANVLTF TGTGCCAGCAGCCAAACCGGACAAGGAGGGCTCTCTGGGGCCAACGTCCTGACTTTC
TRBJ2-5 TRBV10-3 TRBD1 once CAISGQGKETQYF TGTGCCATCAGTGGACAGGGGAAGGAGACCCAGTACTTC
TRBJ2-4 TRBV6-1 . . CASSEPYVLGNIQYF TGTGCCAGCAGTGAGCCGTATGTTCTCGGAAACATTCAGTACTTC
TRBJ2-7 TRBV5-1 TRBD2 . CASSTGLAVYEQYF TGCGCCAGCAGCACGGGACTAGCGGTCTACGAGCAGTACTTC
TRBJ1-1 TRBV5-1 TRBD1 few CASSNRDRGGNTEAFF TGCGCCAGCAGCAACCGGGACAGGGGTGGGAACACTGAAGCTTTCTTT
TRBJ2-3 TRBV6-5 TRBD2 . CASSSPGSGKGDTQYF TGTGCCAGCAGTTCCCCTGGTAGCGGGAAAGGAGATACGCAGTATTTT
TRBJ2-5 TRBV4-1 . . CASSARRKETQYF TGCGCCAGCAGCGCTCGGAGGAAAGAGACCCAGTACTTC
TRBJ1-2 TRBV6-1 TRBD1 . CASSGQTLWSYTF TGTGCCAGCTCGGGACAGACTCTATGGAGCTACACCTTC
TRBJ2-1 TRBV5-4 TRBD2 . CASSLGPRASGRLSEQFF TGTGCCAGCAGCTTGGGACCTCGGGCTAGCGGGAGGTTGAGTGAGCAGTTCTTC
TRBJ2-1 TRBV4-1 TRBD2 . CASSQEIASGRDEQFF TGCGCCAGCAGCCAAGAGATTGCTAGCGGTAGGGATGAGCAGTTCTTC
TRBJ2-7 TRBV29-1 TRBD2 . CSVDVPGLAYEQYF TGCAGCGTTGACGTACCGGGACTAGCCTACGAGCAGTACTTC
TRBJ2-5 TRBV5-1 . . CASSLKQGGETQYF TGCGCCAGCAGCTTGAAGCAGGGTGGGGAGACCCAGTACTTC
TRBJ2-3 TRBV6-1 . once CASSEAISDTQYF TGTGCCAGCAGTGAAGCTATTAGCGATACGCAGTATTTT